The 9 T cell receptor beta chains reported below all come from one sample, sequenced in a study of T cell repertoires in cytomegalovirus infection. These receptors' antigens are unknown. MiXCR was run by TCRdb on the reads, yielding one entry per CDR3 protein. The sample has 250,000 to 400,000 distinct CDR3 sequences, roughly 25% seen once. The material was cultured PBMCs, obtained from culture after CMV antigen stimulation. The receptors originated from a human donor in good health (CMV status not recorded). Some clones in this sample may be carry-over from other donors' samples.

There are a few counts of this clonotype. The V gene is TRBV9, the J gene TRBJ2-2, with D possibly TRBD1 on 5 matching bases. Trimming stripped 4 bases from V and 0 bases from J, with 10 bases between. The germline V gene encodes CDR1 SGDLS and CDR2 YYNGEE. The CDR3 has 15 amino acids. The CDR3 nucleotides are TGTGCCAGCAGCCCCTTGACAGCGAACACCGGGGAGCTGTTTTTT. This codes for CASSPLTANTGELFF. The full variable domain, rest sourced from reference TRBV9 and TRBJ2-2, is DSGVTQTPKHLITATGQRVTLRCSPRSGDLSVYWYQQSLDQGLQFLIQYYNGEERAKGNILERFSAQQFPDLHSELNLSSLELGDSALYFCASSPLTANTGELFFGEGSRLTVL.

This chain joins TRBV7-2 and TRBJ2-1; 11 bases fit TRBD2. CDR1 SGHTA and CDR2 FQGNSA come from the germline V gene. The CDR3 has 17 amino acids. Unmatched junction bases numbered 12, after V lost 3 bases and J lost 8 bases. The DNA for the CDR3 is TGTGCCAGCAGCTTTTTGAAACTAGCGGGAGACCCCGATGAGCAGTTCTTC. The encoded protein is CASSFLKLAGDPDEQFF.

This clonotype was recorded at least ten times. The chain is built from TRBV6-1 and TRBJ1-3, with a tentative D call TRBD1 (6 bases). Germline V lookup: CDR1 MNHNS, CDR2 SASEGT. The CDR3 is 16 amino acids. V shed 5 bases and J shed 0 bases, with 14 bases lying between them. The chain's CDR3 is CASSLTGTISGNTIYF. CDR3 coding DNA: TGTGCCAGCAGTCTAACAGGGACTATCTCTGGAAACACCATATATTTT.

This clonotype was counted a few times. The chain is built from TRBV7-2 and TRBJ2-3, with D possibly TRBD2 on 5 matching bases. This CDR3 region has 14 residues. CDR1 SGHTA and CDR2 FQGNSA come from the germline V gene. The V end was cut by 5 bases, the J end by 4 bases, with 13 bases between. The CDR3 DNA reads TGTGCCAGCAGCCTCCGGGAAGCCGCAGATACGCAGTATTTT. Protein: CASSLREAADTQYF.

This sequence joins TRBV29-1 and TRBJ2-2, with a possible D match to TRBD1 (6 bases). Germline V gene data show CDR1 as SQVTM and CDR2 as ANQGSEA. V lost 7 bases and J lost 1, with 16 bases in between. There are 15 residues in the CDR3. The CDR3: CSARRPGENTGELFF. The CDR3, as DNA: TGCAGCGCCCGAAGACCAGGGGAGAACACCGGGGAGCTGTTTTTT.

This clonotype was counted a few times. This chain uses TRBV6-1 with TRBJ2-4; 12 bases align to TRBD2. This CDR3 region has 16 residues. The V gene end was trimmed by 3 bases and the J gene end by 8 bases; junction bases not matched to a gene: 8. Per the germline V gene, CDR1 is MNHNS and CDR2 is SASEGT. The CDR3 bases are TGTGCCAGCAGTGACCAGTGGACTAGCGGGATGGACATTCAGTACTTC. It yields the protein CASSDQWTSGMDIQYF.

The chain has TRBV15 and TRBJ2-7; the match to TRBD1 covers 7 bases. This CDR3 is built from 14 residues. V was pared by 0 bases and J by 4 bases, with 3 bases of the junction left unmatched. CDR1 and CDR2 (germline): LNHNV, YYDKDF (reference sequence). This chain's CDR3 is CATSREQGFYEQYV. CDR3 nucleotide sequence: TGTGCCACCAGCAGAGAACAGGGGTTTTACGAGCAGTACGTC.

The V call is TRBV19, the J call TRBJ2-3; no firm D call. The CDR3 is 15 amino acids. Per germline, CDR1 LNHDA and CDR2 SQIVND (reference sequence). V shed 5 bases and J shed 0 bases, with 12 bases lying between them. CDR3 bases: TGTGCCAGTAGTTCCGATCTAGTTAGCACAGATACGCAGTATTTT. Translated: CASSSDLVSTDTQYF.

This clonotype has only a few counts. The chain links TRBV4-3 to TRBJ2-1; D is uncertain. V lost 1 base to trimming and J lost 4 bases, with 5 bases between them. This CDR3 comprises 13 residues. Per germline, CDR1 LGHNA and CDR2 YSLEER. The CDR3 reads CASSQAGYNEQFF. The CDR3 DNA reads TGCGCCAGCAGCCAAGCAGGATACAATGAGCAGTTCTTC.